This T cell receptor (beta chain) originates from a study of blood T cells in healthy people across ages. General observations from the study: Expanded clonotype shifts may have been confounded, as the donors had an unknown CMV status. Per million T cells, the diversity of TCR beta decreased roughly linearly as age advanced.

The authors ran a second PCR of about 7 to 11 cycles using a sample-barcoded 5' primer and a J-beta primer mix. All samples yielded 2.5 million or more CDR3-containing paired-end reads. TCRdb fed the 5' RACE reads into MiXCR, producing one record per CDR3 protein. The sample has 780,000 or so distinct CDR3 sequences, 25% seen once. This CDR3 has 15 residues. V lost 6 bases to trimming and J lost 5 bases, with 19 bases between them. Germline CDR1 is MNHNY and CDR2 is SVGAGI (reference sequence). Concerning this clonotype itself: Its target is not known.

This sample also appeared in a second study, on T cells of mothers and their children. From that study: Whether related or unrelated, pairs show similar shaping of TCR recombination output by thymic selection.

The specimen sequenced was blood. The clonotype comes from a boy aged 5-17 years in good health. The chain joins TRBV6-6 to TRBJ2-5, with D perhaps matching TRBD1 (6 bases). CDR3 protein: CASRYGAGVGETQYF. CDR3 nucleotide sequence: TGTGCCAGCAGATATGGGGCAGGGGTTGGGGAGACCCAGTACTTC.